These T cell receptor beta chains were read from a single sample in a study of post-analysis software for immune sequencing data. TCRdb re-derived calls from the PCR reads in MiXCR, one entry per CDR3 protein. In the table there are some 690,000 distinct CDR3 sequences, 30% of which are singletons. The sequenced material came from blood. The source is a girl aged 10 to 17 with multiple sclerosis. The CDR3 runs from the conserved cysteine through the conserved F or W. The D gene is left open where the match is weak. Clone size is given for some rows only: seen once, a few or many times, or a class if the clone is expanded.

J | size | V | D | CDR3 | DNA
TRBJ1-1 | - | TRBV6-5 | - | CASSYVSGIGTEAFF | TGTGCCAGCAGTTATGTGTCAGGGATAGGGACTGAAGCTTTCTTT
TRBJ1-5 | - | TRBV3-1 | - | CASSQGARGGNRPQHF | TGTGCCAGCAGCCAAGGCGCAAGGGGGGGCAATCGGCCCCAGCATTTT
TRBJ2-3 | - | TRBV12-3/TRBV12-4 | TRBD1 | CASSSYPQGADADTQYF | TGTGCCAGCAGTTCTTACCCACAGGGGGCCGATGCAGATACGCAGTATTTT
TRBJ2-6 | few | TRBV6-5 | - | CASSRNGAGANVLTF | TGTGCCAGCAGCCGCAACGGGGCTGGGGCCAACGTCCTGACTTTC
TRBJ2-6 | - | TRBV5-1 | TRBD1 | CASSSSRPGQGAVGANVLTF | TGCGCCAGCAGCTCGTCTAGACCGGGACAGGGGGCGGTTGGGGCCAACGTCCTGACTTTC
TRBJ1-6 | - | TRBV20-1 | - | CSASVGQVNSPLHF | TGCAGTGCTAGCGTCGGGCAGGTCAATTCACCCCTCCACTTT
TRBJ1-2 | - | TRBV27 | - | CASSLFRGVPGYTF | TGTGCCAGCAGTTTATTCCGAGGGGTGCCTGGCTACACCTTC
TRBJ2-7 | - | TRBV27 | TRBD2 | CASSTLGGRSYEQYF | TGTGCCAGCAGTACTCTTGGCGGGAGAAGCTACGAGCAGTACTTC
TRBJ1-6 | - | TRBV5-1 | - | CASGTLGNSPLHF | TGCGCCAGCGGAACCCTGGGGAATTCACCCCTCCACTTT
TRBJ1-5 | - | TRBV6-2/TRBV6-3 | - | CASLSGKRDQPQHF | TGTGCCAGCCTGTCGGGGAAAAGAGATCAGCCCCAGCATTTT
TRBJ1-2 | - | TRBV7-2 | - | CASSPQTGSCYGYTF | TGTGCCAGCAGTCCCCAGACAGGCTCCTGTTATGGCTACACCTTC
TRBJ2-1 | few | TRBV12-3/TRBV12-4 | - | CASSPARTDNEQFF | TGTGCCAGCAGTCCGGCCCGGACAGACAATGAGCAGTTCTTC
TRBJ1-4 | many | TRBV5-1 | - | CASTARDIREKLFF | TGCGCCAGCACCGCCCGGGACATTCGGGAAAAACTGTTTTTT
TRBJ1-5 | few | TRBV7-8 | - | CASSPRGGRSNQPQHF | TGTGCCAGCAGCCCACGTGGTGGCCGTAGCAATCAGCCCCAGCATTTT
TRBJ1-2 | - | TRBV25-1 | TRBD1 | CASTQSQGKGYTF | TGTGCCAGCACCCAGTCACAGGGGAAGGGCTACACCTTC
TRBJ2-5 | - | TRBV7-2 | - | CASSLAMRSPLEQYF | TGTGCCAGCAGCTTAGCGATGCGGAGCCCCCTGGAGCAGTACTTC
TRBJ2-7 | - | TRBV20-1 | - | CSATLDQDEQYF | TGCAGTGCTACCCTGGATCAAGACGAGCAGTACTTC
TRBJ2-6 | few | TRBV29-1 | TRBD2 | CSVGYLAGPTSGANVLTF | TGCAGCGTTGGGTACCTAGCGGGGCCAACCTCTGGGGCCAACGTCCTGACTTTC
TRBJ2-1 | few | TRBV7-9 | TRBD2 | CASSPRLSGSYNEQFF | TGTGCCAGCAGCCCCAGGTTGAGCGGGAGTTACAATGAGCAGTTCTTC
TRBJ2-3 | - | TRBV28 | TRBD1 | CASGTGIGGTFPHTQYF | TGTGCCAGCGGGACAGGGATCGGTGGGACGTTTCCCCATACGCAGTATTTT
TRBJ2-4 | - | TRBV20-1 | TRBD2 | CSARDRLAGGLTKNIQYF | TGCAGTGCTAGAGATCGACTAGCGGGAGGACTGACCAAAAACATTCAGTACTTC
TRBJ1-4 | - | TRBV5-4 | - | CASSAGGSSNEKLFF | TGTGCCAGCAGCGCTGGGGGGAGTTCTAATGAAAAACTGTTTTTT
TRBJ2-1 | - | TRBV28 | TRBD2 | CASSFYGGTSGGLSEQFF | TGTGCCAGCAGTTTTTACGGTGGGACTAGCGGGGGCCTGAGTGAGCAGTTCTTC
TRBJ2-1 | many | TRBV4-3 | TRBD2 | CASSHFLGLAGRSNRDEQFF | TGCGCCAGCAGCCATTTCCTGGGACTAGCGGGGCGATCTAACCGCGATGAGCAGTTCTTC
TRBJ2-3 | few | TRBV7-2 | TRBD2 | CASSSVAGGPSDTQYF | TGTGCCAGCAGCTCTGTAGCGGGGGGGCCCTCAGATACGCAGTATTTT
TRBJ2-7 | - | TRBV20-1 | TRBD2 | CSARDVLAGESYNEQYF | TGCAGTGCTAGAGATGTTCTAGCGGGGGAATCCTACAATGAGCAGTACTTC
TRBJ1-4 | few | TRBV20-1 | TRBD1 | CSAEGQNNEKLFF | TGCAGTGCGGAGGGACAGAATAATGAAAAACTGTTTTTT
TRBJ2-6 | few | TRBV12-3/TRBV12-4 | - | CASSSDRGSGANVLTF | TGTGCCAGCAGTTCGGACAGAGGCTCTGGGGCCAACGTCCTGACTTTC
TRBJ2-1 | - | TRBV7-2 | - | CASSLEVINEQFF | TGTGCCAGCAGCTTAGAAGTAATCAATGAGCAGTTCTTC
TRBJ2-1 | - | TRBV7-2 | TRBD1 | CASSSGTGSYLAYNEQFF | TGTGCCAGCAGTTCTGGGACAGGGTCATATTTGGCCTACAATGAGCAGTTCTTC
TRBJ2-1 | few | TRBV29-1 | TRBD1 | CSGNKTGGNEQFF | TGCAGTGGGAACAAAACAGGGGGCAATGAGCAGTTCTTC